The 13 T cell receptor beta chains below come from one sample, sequenced in a study of control samples from healthy donors and cancer patients. TCRdb's table, derived via immunoSEQ multiplex PCR, lists solely in-frame clones and lacks some. The sample contains roughly 220,000 clones, around 94% of which appear only once. The sequenced material came from blood. Source of these receptors: a man aged 45-65 years in good health.

The CDR3 loop reads CASRRDRANTEAFF. CDR3 sequence (DNA): TGTGCCAGCAGGAGGGACAGGGCGAACACTGAAGCTTTCTTT. The chain is built from TRBV7-8 and TRBJ1-1; 9 bases line up with TRBD1. CDR3 length equals 14 residues. V was pared by 6 bases and J by 1 base, with 3 bases of the junction left unmatched. Germline assignment: CDR1 SGHVS and CDR2 FQNEAQ.

The V call is TRBV28, the J call TRBJ2-3, with D possibly being TRBD2 (5 bases). CDR3 length equals 14 residues. Between the trimmed V and J ends, which lost 4 bases and 0 bases, there was a span of 8 bases. The germline V gene encodes CDR1 MDHEN and CDR2 SYDVKM. The CDR3 loop reads CASSWPGSTDTQYF. CDR3 nucleotide sequence: TGTGCCAGCAGTTGGCCGGGGAGCACAGATACGCAGTATTTT.

The chain has TRBV6-5 and TRBJ2-2; D is unclear. The CDR3 is 11 residues long. CDR1 is MNHEY and CDR2 is SVGAGI in the germline V gene. Trimming removed 6 bases from V and 3 bases from J, with 2 bases in between. The CDR3 protein is CASSDTGELFF. CDR3 nucleotide sequence: TGTGCCAGCAGCGACACCGGGGAGCTGTTTTTT.

V gene TRBV2 combines with J gene TRBJ1-1, with D unresolved. The CDR3 runs 13 residues. In germline, CDR1 is SNHLY, CDR2 FYNNEI. Trimming pared 8 bases from V and 4 bases from J, leaving 14 bases between. CDR3 sequence reads: CASARGSITEAFF. The DNA of the CDR3 is TGTGCCAGCGCCCGAGGGTCCATCACTGAAGCTTTCTTT.

V usage is TRBV19 and J usage is TRBJ1-5; 8 nucleotides match TRBD1. Germline lookup yields CDR1 LNHDA and CDR2 SQIVND (reference sequence). CDR3 length equals 16 residues. V lost 6 bases, J lost 6 bases, and 13 bases stayed unmatched. The CDR3 loop is CASSHYPDRVGQPQHF. The CDR3 DNA reads TGTGCCAGTAGCCACTACCCGGACAGGGTGGGTCAGCCCCAGCATTTT.

The chain employs TRBV21-1 and TRBJ1-1. TRBV21-1 is noted as a pseudogene. The CDR3 is 10 amino acids. CDR3 loop: CASRGLEAFF. CDR3 DNA sequence: TGTGCCAGCAGGGGACTGGAAGCTTTCTTT.

The chain carries TRBV5-1 and TRBJ2-3; 8 nucleotides line up with TRBD1. J was trimmed by 0 bases and V by 4 bases; bases with no gene match: 1. The CDR3 length is 14 residues. Germline CDR1 is SGHRS and CDR2 is YFSETQ. CDR3 sequence (DNA): TGCGCCAGCAGCCGGGACAGGAGCACAGATACGCAGTATTTT. It translates to CASSRDRSTDTQYF.

A word on this clone: Additional DNA sequences in this sample encode the identical CDR3. V and J are TRBV20-1 and TRBJ2-7; D not certain. Germline lookup yields CDR1 DFQATT and CDR2 SNEGSKA (reference sequence). V shed 1 base and J shed 4 bases, with 5 bases lying between them. The CDR3 covers 11 residues. The CDR3 loop reads CSARGVYEQYF. For the CDR3, the DNA is TGCAGTGCTAGAGGGGTTTACGAGCAGTACTTC.

This chain links TRBV10-3 with TRBJ2-1; 7 bases match TRBD1. Germline lookup yields CDR1 ENHRY and CDR2 SYGVKD. The CDR3 is 13 amino acids. The V gene end was trimmed by 9 bases and the J gene end by 4 bases; junction bases not matched to a gene: 6. DNA of the CDR3: TGTGCCATGGCGGAGACAGGGTACAATGAGCAGTTCTTC. It encodes CAMAETGYNEQFF.

For the CDR3, the DNA is TGTGCCAGCAGTTCCCAGACAGGGAGTAATCAGCCCCAGCATTTT. Translating it yields CASSSQTGSNQPQHF. This chain connects TRBV6-5 to TRBJ1-5; 7 positions agree with TRBD1. V gave up 4 bases and J gave up 4 bases; unmatched junction bases: 7. Germline V gives CDR1 MNHEY, CDR2 SVGAGI. The CDR3 length is 15 residues.

The chain combines TRBV14 with TRBJ1-1; a possible D gene is TRBD1 (5 bases). V lost 0 bases and J lost 1, with 12 bases in between. Germline CDR1 is SGHDN and CDR2 is FVKESK. The CDR3 length is 16 residues. The CDR3, as DNA: TGTGCCAGCAGCCAAGAGAAAAGAGACAGGAACACTGAAGCTTTCTTT. Translation: CASSQEKRDRNTEAFF. Drawing the rest from reference TRBV14 and TRBJ1-1, the complete variable domain is EAGVTQFPSHSVIEKGQTVTLRCDPISGHDNLYWYRRVMGKEIKFLLHFVKESKQDESGMPNNRFLAERTGGTYSTLKVQPAELEDSGVYFCASSQEKRDRNTEAFFGQGTRLTVV.

The V gene is TRBV4-1, the J gene TRBJ1-3, with 8 bases that match TRBD1. Germline V gene lookup returns CDR1 MGHRA and CDR2 YSYEKL. Trimming at V came to 4 bases and at J to 4 bases, leaving 3 bases not matched to a gene. CDR3 length: 14 amino acids. CDR3 in amino acids: CASSPQGGGNTIYF. The CDR3 nucleotides read TGCGCCAGCAGCCCACAGGGGGGAGGAAACACCATATATTTT.

The chain couples TRBV7-2 to TRBJ1-2; 8 positions match TRBD1. V was clipped by 2 bases and J by 10 bases; unmatched bases: 12. CDR3 length: 15 amino acids. Germline CDR1 is SGHTA and CDR2 is FQGNSA. DNA for the CDR3: TGTGCCAGCAGCTTACGCTCAGGGGGCCAGAGAGACTACACCTTC. Translation gives CASSLRSGGQRDYTF. The full variable domain, with the rest looked up from reference TRBV7-2 and TRBJ1-2, is GAGVSQSPSNKVTEKGKDVELRCDPISGHTALYWYRQSLGQGLEFLIYFQGNSAPDKSGLPSDRFSAERTGGSVSTLTIQRTQQEDSAVYLCASSLRSGGQRDYTFGSGTRLTVV.